The 29 T cell receptor beta chains below come from one sample, sequenced in a study of shared clonotypes between healthy human individuals. Naivety among CD8 cells was defined by CD45RO negativity and positive CCR7 selection, thereby excluding terminally differentiated effector memory CD45RA+ cells. Here immunoSEQ multiplex PCR was the method, and the copy in TCRdb shows in-frame clones only, minus some. This table holds some 2,100,000 clones, roughly 91% found once. The sample taken for sequencing was naive CD8+ T cells from PBMCs. These TCRs come from a man aged 18 to 30 in good health. Some clones in this sample may be carry-over from other donors' samples.

The DNA for the CDR3 is TGTGCCAGCAGCCTGAAGGGACAGGACTATGGCTACACCTTC. Residues: CASSLKGQDYGYTF. The rearrangement links TRBV5-4 to TRBJ1-2; 8 bases align to TRBD1. Germline CDR1 and CDR2: SGHNT and YYREEE (reference sequence). V shed 4 bases and J 3 bases; nucleotides not matched to a gene: 5. The CDR3 spans 14 residues.

The V call is TRBV9, the J call TRBJ1-2; 8 bases align to TRBD1. The V gene's germline CDR1 is SGDLS and CDR2 YYNGEE. The ends lost 4 bases at V and 5 bases at J; junction bases unmatched: 16. The CDR3 covers 17 residues. CDR3 region: CASSPSPSGTGGYGYTF. In DNA, the CDR3 is TGTGCCAGCAGCCCGAGTCCATCGGGAACAGGGGGGTATGGCTACACCTTC.

V and J are TRBV19 and TRBJ2-2; 9 bases line up with TRBD2. Looked up from germline, CDR1 is LNHDA and CDR2 is SQIVND (reference sequence). This CDR3 is built from 16 residues. The J segment lost 1 base and the V segment lost 5 bases, leaving 5 bases of the junction unmatched. The CDR3 DNA follows: TGTGCCAGTAGTTCCTGGACTAGCGAGAACACCGGGGAGCTGTTTTTT. Its protein product is CASSSWTSENTGELFF.

J is TRBJ2-3 and V is TRBV7-6, with 8 bases aligning to TRBD2. Trimming at V came to 0 bases and at J to 6 bases, leaving 11 bases not matched to a gene. The CDR3 length is 17 residues. Germline V gene lookup returns CDR1 SGHVS and CDR2 FNYEAQ. CDR3 region: CASSLAPSGSPGDTQYF. CDR3 DNA sequence: TGTGCCAGCAGCTTAGCGCCTAGCGGGTCTCCGGGGGATACGCAGTATTTT.

This clone turned up a few times. The J gene is TRBJ1-5, the V gene TRBV28; the D is unclear. Germline V gives CDR1 MDHEN, CDR2 SYDVKM. This CDR3 comprises 15 residues. The V end was cut by 3 bases, the J end by 2 bases, with 11 bases between. CDR3: CASSFRNMGNQPQHF. CDR3 sequence (DNA): TGTGCCAGCAGTTTTCGAAACATGGGCAATCAGCCCCAGCATTTT.

This clone has just a few counts. The rearrangement links TRBV7-3 to TRBJ2-1, with 10 bases that match TRBD2. Trimming at V came to 3 bases and at J to 6 bases, leaving 2 bases not matched to a gene. Per the germline V gene, CDR1 is SGHTA and CDR2 is FQGTGA. This CDR3 has 14 amino acids. CDR3 loop: CASSLLAGANEQFF. CDR3 sequence (DNA): TGTGCCAGCAGCTTGCTAGCGGGAGCCAATGAGCAGTTCTTC. The full variable domain, its missing parts supplied by reference TRBV7-3 and TRBJ2-1, is GAGVSQTPSNKVTEKGKYVELRCDPISGHTALYWYRQSLGQGPEFLIYFQGTGAADDSGLPNDRFFAVRPEGSVSTLKIQRTERGDSAVYLCASSLLAGANEQFFGPGTRLTVL.

The V gene is TRBV29-1, the J gene TRBJ2-4, with D unclear. In germline, CDR1 is SQVTM, CDR2 ANQGSEA. V dropped 3 bases and J dropped 0 bases, with 9 bases sitting between them. CDR3 length equals 14 residues. The CDR3 nucleotides are TGCAGCGTTGAGTACTTCTCAGCCAAAAACATTCAGTACTTC. The encoded protein is CSVEYFSAKNIQYF. Looking up the rest from reference TRBV29-1 and TRBJ2-4 gives the full variable domain: SAVISQKPSRDICQRGTSLTIQCQVDSQVTMMFWYRQQPGQSLTLIATANQGSEATYESGFVIDKFPISRPNLTFSTLTVSNMSPEDSSIYLCSVEYFSAKNIQYFGAGTRLSVL.

V and J are TRBV5-5 and TRBJ2-7, with 12 bases identical to TRBD1. From germline, CDR1 is SGHKS and CDR2 YYEKEE (reference sequence). The CDR3 extends over 14 amino acids. After removal of 4 bases from V and 4 bases from J, the junction contained 3 bases not matched to a gene. CDR3 protein: CASSEGQGAYEQYF. CDR3 bases: TGTGCCAGCAGCGAGGGACAGGGGGCTTACGAGCAGTACTTC.

V gene TRBV7-3 combines with J gene TRBJ2-3; 7 nucleotides match TRBD2. Trimming removed 3 bases from V and 2 bases from J; junction bases left unmatched: 5. Germline lookup yields CDR1 SGHTA and CDR2 FQGTGA. The CDR3 sequence is 15 residues long. The CDR3 here is CASSFSGLITDTQYF. CDR3 sequence (DNA): TGTGCCAGCAGCTTTAGCGGGTTAATCACAGATACGCAGTATTTT.

As concerns this clone: This sample also contains other DNA sequences that code for the same CDR3. The V and J genes are TRBV27 and TRBJ2-7; 8 bases fit TRBD1. J was trimmed by 4 bases and V by 5 bases; bases with no gene match: 4. Germline V lookup: CDR1 MNHEY, CDR2 SMNVEV (reference sequence). This CDR3 is built from 13 residues. The CDR3 DNA reads TGTGCCAGCAGTCCACAGGGGGATTACGAGCAGTACTTC. It encodes CASSPQGDYEQYF.

The rearrangement links TRBV5-4 to TRBJ2-4, with 9 bases lining up with TRBD1. Losses at the gene ends were 0 bases for V and 11 bases for J; bases not matched to a gene: 6. Germline V gene data show CDR1 as SGHNT and CDR2 as YYREEE (reference sequence). CDR3 length: 14 residues. CDR3 DNA sequence: TGTGCCAGCAGCTTGGCGGGGGACAGGGTTTTTCAGTACTTC. It encodes CASSLAGDRVFQYF.

This sequence joins TRBV29-1 and TRBJ1-2, with D uncertain. Germline V gene lookup returns CDR1 SQVTM and CDR2 ANQGSEA. The V and J ends lost 4 bases and 8 bases respectively, with 14 bases between them. The CDR3 totals 12 residues. The CDR3 sequence is CSVGIGRGGYTF. In DNA, the CDR3 is TGCAGCGTTGGGATTGGGAGAGGCGGCTACACCTTC.

The chain uses TRBV7-3 and TRBJ2-1; 9 bases line up with TRBD2. This CDR3 spans 15 amino acids. Trimming cost V 0 bases and J 4 bases; bases outside gene matches: 1. Per the germline V gene, CDR1 is SGHTA and CDR2 is FQGTGA. The chain's CDR3 is CASSLTTSGYNEQFF. The CDR3, as DNA: TGTGCCAGCAGCTTAACGACTAGCGGTTACAATGAGCAGTTCTTC. Full variable domain (rest looked up from reference TRBV7-3 and TRBJ2-1): GAGVSQTPSNKVTEKGKYVELRCDPISGHTALYWYRQSLGQGPEFLIYFQGTGAADDSGLPNDRFFAVRPEGSVSTLKIQRTERGDSAVYLCASSLTTSGYNEQFFGPGTRLTVL.

The genes are TRBV27 and TRBJ1-1; maybe TRBD1 (5 bases). V lost 7 bases, J lost 2 bases, and 20 bases lay in between. Germline V gene lookup returns CDR1 MNHEY and CDR2 SMNVEV (reference sequence). This CDR3 comprises 16 residues. The CDR3 region is CASIRRAGALNTEAFF. In DNA, the CDR3 is TGTGCCAGCATTCGGAGAGCTGGGGCCCTAAACACTGAAGCTTTCTTT.

The chain couples TRBV5-6 to TRBJ2-5; 9 bases align to TRBD2. This CDR3 is built from 17 residues. Germline loops: CDR1 SGHDT, CDR2 YYEEEE. The trim removed 3 bases at V and 5 bases at J, leaving 14 bases unmatched. CDR3 loop: CASSSPAGGPFRETQYF. The CDR3 nucleotides are TGTGCCAGCAGCTCTCCTGCGGGAGGGCCGTTTAGGGAGACCCAGTACTTC.

The chain recombines TRBV13 with TRBJ2-5, with 8 positions matching TRBD2. The germline gives CDR1 PRHDT, CDR2 FYEKMQ (reference sequence). CDR3 size: 13 residues. V lost 7 bases and J lost 5; bases outside the gene matches: 6. This CDR3 is CASTTPGGETQYF. For the CDR3, the DNA is TGTGCCAGCACCACTCCGGGGGGGGAGACCCAGTACTTC.

This rearrangement joins TRBV27 to TRBJ2-5, with 7 bases matching TRBD1. With 6 bases clipped from V and 2 bases from J, the junction kept 12 bases outside the gene matches. Germline loops: CDR1 MNHEY, CDR2 SMNVEV (reference sequence). This CDR3 contains 16 residues. For the CDR3, the DNA is TGTGCCAGCAGGGCCCAGGTAGGGACAGCACAAGAGACCCAGTACTTC. Amino acid sequence: CASRAQVGTAQETQYF.

The V gene is TRBV28, the J gene TRBJ2-7; D may correspond to TRBD1 or TRBD2 (5 bases each). CDR1 is MDHEN, CDR2 SYDVKM, per germline. CDR3 length equals 15 residues. Trimming cost V 9 bases and J 6 bases, with 24 bases left between them. DNA of the CDR3: TGTGCCAGTATGTCTATAGGGGCCGGGGTCGCCGAGCAGTACTTC. Its protein is CASMSIGAGVAEQYF.

Details on this clone: The identical CDR3 is also encoded by other nucleotide sequences in the sample. The CDR3 DNA reads as TGTGCCAGCAGCCCTGGGACAGGGGGTTTGCGCGAGCAGTACTTC. Protein product: CASSPGTGGLREQYF. The chain uses TRBV9 and TRBJ2-7, with 11 bases that match TRBD1. Germline CDR1 is SGDLS and CDR2 is YYNGEE. Trimming removed 4 bases from V and 6 bases from J; junction bases left unmatched: 9. This CDR3 comprises 15 residues.

The chain employs TRBV5-4 and TRBJ2-4; tentatively, D is TRBD1 (5 bases). The CDR3 totals 14 residues. Per germline, CDR1 SGHNT and CDR2 YYREEE (reference sequence). The germline V and J ends were trimmed by 0 bases and 9 bases, with 13 bases remaining between them. The CDR3 protein is CASSLELTTGIQYF. The CDR3 coding sequence is TGTGCCAGCAGCTTGGAGCTGACCACAGGCATTCAGTACTTC.

This clone was recorded once. CDR3 DNA: TGTGCCAGCAGCGTAGATCCTGGCGCAGCGGACCTCTACGAGCAGTACTTC. It is translated as CASSVDPGAADLYEQYF. The V call is TRBV9, the J call TRBJ2-7, with TRBD2 as a possible D gene (5 bases). CDR3 length: 17 amino acids. Trimming left V 0 bases short and J 3 bases short, with 19 bases between. Germline V gives CDR1 SGDLS, CDR2 YYNGEE.

The chain is built from TRBV4-1 and TRBJ2-3; TRBD1 might be the D (5 bases). CDR1 and CDR2 (germline): MGHRA, YSYEKL. V lost 4 bases and J lost 5, with 22 bases in between. The CDR3 sequence is 17 residues long. CDR3 DNA sequence: TGCGCCAGCAGCCCGCCCAGGGCGGCACCCGTGAGAGATACGCAGTATTTT. It specifies CASSPPRAAPVRDTQYF.

This clone has only one observation. J is TRBJ1-2 and V is TRBV7-2, with D unresolved. Germline V gene sequence: CDR1 SGHTA, CDR2 FQGNSA. With 1 base removed from V and 6 bases from J, the gap between germline ends came to 12 bases. The CDR3 length is 14 residues. The chain's CDR3 is CASSLVKGFDGYTF. CDR3 coding DNA: TGTGCCAGCAGCTTAGTCAAGGGTTTCGATGGCTACACCTTC.

The chain links TRBV9 to TRBJ2-5, with a tentative D call TRBD2 (5 bases). CDR1 and CDR2 (germline): SGDLS, YYNGEE. The CDR3 extends over 17 amino acids. Trimming removed 0 bases from V and 2 bases from J, with 17 bases in between. CDR3 bases: TGTGCCAGCAGCGTAGGTTTCAGACGTCCGGGGCAAGAGACCCAGTACTTC. The encoded protein is CASSVGFRRPGQETQYF. Variable domain in full (rest from reference TRBV9 and TRBJ2-5): DSGVTQTPKHLITATGQRVTLRCSPRSGDLSVYWYQQSLDQGLQFLIQYYNGEERAKGNILERFSAQQFPDLHSELNLSSLELGDSALYFCASSVGFRRPGQETQYFGPGTRLLVL.

The chain is built from TRBV19 and TRBJ2-7, with 7 positions matching TRBD2. This CDR3 has 14 residues. The germline gives CDR1 LNHDA, CDR2 SQIVND (reference sequence). The junction had 8 bases not matched to a gene; V was cut back by 5 bases and J by 4 bases. CDR3 coding DNA: TGTGCCAGTAGTCCAAGAGCGGGGTGGTACGAGCAGTACTTC. Protein sequence: CASSPRAGWYEQYF.

This chain uses TRBV5-6 with TRBJ2-5; a weak D match, TRBD2 (6 bases). V dropped 2 bases and J dropped 1 base, with 15 bases sitting between them. This CDR3 comprises 16 residues. Germline-derived CDR1 and CDR2 are SGHDT and YYEEEE. DNA for the CDR3: TGTGCCAGCAGCTTTCTACCCGGGAGAAGCCAAGAGACCCAGTACTTC. Amino acids: CASSFLPGRSQETQYF.

The genes are TRBV7-8 and TRBJ2-7, with TRBD2 matching 8 bases. Per the germline V gene, CDR1 is SGHVS and CDR2 is FQNEAQ. The CDR3 is 12 residues long. Trimming cost V 4 bases and J 7 bases; bases outside gene matches: 3. The CDR3 loop reads CASSSGGPEQYF. The CDR3 nucleotides read TGTGCCAGCAGCTCGGGGGGGCCGGAGCAGTACTTC. The entire variable domain, with the rest obtained from reference TRBV7-8 and TRBJ2-7, is as follows: GAGVSQSPRYKVAKRGQDVALRCDPISGHVSLFWYQQALGQGPEFLTYFQNEAQLDKSGLPSDRFFAERPEGSVSTLKIQRTQQEDSAVYLCASSSGGPEQYFGPGTRLTVT.

This rearrangement joins TRBV4-2 to TRBJ2-7, with 8 bases that match TRBD1. V shed 2 bases and J 6 bases; nucleotides not matched to a gene: 6. This CDR3 region has 14 residues. Germline CDR1 LGHNA, CDR2 YNFKEQ. The CDR3 coding sequence is TGTGCCAGCAGCCAATCGGCAGGGGGCGCCGAGCAGTACTTC. Translating it yields CASSQSAGGAEQYF.

The chain employs TRBV9 and TRBJ2-6; tentatively, D is TRBD2 (6 bases). The CDR3 has 16 residues. Germline CDR1 is SGDLS and CDR2 is YYNGEE. V lost 2 bases and J 0 bases, leaving 9 bases between the germline ends. The CDR3 sequence is CASSVIGSSGANVLTF. CDR3 DNA: TGTGCCAGCAGCGTCATCGGGAGCTCTGGGGCCAACGTCCTGACTTTC.